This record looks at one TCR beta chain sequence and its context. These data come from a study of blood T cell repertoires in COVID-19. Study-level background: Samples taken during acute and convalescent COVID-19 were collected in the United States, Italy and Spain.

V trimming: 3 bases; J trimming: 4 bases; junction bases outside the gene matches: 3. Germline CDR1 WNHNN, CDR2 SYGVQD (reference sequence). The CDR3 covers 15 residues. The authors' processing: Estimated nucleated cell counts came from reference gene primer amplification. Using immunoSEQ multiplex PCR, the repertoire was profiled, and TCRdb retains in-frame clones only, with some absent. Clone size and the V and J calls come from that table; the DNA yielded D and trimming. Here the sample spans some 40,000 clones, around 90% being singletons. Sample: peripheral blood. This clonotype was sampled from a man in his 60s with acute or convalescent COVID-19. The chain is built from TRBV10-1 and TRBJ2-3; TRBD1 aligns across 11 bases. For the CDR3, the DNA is TGCGCCAGCAGTGAACTGGGACAGGGGGCAGATACGCAGTATTTT. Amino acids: CASSELGQGADTQYF.